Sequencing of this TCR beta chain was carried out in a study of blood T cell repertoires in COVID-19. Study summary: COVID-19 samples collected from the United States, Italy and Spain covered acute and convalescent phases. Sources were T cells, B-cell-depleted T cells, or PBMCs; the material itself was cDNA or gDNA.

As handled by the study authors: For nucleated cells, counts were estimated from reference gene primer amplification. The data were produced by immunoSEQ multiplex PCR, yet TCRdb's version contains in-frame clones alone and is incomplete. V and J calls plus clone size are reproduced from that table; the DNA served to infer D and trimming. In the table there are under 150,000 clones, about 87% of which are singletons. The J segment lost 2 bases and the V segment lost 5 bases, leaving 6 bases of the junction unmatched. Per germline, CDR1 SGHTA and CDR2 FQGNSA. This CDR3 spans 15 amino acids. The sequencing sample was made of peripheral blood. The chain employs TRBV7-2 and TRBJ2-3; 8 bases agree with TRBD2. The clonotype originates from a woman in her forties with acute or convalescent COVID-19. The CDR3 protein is CASSRGGTPTDTQYF. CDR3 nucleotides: TGTGCCAGCAGCCGCGGGGGGACCCCCACAGATACGCAGTATTTT.